This T cell receptor (beta chain) was obtained from a study of graft-versus-host responses after intestinal transplantation. The wider study: The whole recipient group had anti-thymocyte globulin induction followed by tacrolimus and steroids for about three years.

On this clone: Its antigen remains unidentified.

Assay: immunoSEQ multiplex PCR; the TCRdb copy retains only in-frame clones and omits some. This sample has 90,000 to 150,000 clones, with 85% to 95% found just once. Overall study results and limits: Recipient marrow held GvH clones, some first seen in ileum or blood. HvG clone declines early post-transplant were associated with peak circulating GvH levels. Graft-donor T cell macrochimerism coincided with high graft-versus-host to host-versus-graft clonal ratios in allografts.

CDR1 is SGDLS, CDR2 YYNGEE, per germline. Germline trimming cut 4 bases from V and 1 base from J; bases unmatched to any gene: 10. This CDR3 is 19 amino acids long. This sequence joins TRBV9 and TRBJ2-4, with 14 positions matching TRBD2. The sequenced sample was unstimulated CD4+ T cells sorted from spleen or lymph node cells, obtained before intestinal transplant. The clonotype was recovered from a human donor who received an intestinal transplant. CDR3 DNA: TGTGCCAGCAGCCCCGTCGGACTAGCGGGAGGATTGGCCAAAAACATTCAGTACTTC. It encodes CASSPVGLAGGLAKNIQYF.